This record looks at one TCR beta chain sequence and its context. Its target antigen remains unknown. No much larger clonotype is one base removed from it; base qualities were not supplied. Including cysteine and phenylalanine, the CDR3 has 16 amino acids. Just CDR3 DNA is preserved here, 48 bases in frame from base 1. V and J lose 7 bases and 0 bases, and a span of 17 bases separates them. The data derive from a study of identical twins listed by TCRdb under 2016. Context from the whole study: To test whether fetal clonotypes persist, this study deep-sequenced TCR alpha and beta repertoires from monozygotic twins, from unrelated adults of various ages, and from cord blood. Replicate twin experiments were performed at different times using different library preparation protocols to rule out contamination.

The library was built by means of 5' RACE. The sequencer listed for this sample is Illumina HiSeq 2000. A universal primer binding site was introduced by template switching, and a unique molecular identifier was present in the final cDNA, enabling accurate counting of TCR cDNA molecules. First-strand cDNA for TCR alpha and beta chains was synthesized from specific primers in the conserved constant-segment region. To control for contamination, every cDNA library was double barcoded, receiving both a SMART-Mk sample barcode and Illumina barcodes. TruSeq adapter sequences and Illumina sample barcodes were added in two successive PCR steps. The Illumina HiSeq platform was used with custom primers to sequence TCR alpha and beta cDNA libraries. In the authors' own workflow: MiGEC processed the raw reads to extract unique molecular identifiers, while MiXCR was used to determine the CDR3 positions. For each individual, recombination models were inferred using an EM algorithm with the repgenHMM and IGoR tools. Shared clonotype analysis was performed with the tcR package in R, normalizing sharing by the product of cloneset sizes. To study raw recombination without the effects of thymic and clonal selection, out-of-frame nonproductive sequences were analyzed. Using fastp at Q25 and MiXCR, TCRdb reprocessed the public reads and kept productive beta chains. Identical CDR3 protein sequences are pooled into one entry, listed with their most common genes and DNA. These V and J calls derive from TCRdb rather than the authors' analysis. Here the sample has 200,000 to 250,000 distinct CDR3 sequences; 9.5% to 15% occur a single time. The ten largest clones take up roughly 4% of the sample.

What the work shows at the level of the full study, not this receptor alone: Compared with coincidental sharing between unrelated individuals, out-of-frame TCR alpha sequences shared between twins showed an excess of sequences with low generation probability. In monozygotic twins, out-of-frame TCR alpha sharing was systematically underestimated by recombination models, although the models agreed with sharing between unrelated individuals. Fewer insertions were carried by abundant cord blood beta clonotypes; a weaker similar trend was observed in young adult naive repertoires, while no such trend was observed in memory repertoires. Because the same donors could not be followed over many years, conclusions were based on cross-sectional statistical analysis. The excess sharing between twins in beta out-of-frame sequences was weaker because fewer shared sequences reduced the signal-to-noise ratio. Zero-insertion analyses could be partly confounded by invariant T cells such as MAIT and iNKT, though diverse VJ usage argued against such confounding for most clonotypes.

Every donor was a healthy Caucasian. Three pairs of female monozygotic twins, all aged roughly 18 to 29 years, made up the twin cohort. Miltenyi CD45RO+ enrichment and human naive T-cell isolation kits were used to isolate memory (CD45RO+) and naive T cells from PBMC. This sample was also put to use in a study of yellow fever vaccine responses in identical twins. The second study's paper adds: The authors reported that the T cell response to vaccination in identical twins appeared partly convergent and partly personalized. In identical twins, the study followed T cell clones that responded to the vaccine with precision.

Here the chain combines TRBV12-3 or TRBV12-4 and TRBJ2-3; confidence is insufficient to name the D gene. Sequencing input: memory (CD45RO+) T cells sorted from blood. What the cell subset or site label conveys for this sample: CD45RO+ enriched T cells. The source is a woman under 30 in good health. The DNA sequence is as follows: TGTGCCAGCACCAACAACTTCGGATCTAGCACAGATACGCAGTATTTT. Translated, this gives CASTNNFGSSTDTQYF.